This TCR beta chain was observed in a study of blood T cells in healthy people across ages. A minimum of 7 million PBMCs was isolated per sample. This clonotype came up a few times. What it binds is not known. V was pared by 2 bases and J by 7 bases, with 11 bases of the junction left unmatched. Germline-derived CDR1 and CDR2 are SGDLS and YYNGEE. This CDR3 has 17 residues. The study's findings and limits: Because sorting was not performed, PBMCs prevented conclusive naive versus antigen-experienced comparison. Long-lived and aged donors differed, with more naive CD4+ cells and higher diversity in the long-lived.

Using a J-beta primer mix together with a sample-barcoded 5' primer, a second PCR was run for roughly 7 to 12 cycles. Samples each returned at least 3 million CDR3-containing paired-end reads. MiXCR, applied by TCRdb to the 5' RACE reads, yields one record per CDR3 protein. The table has approximately 1,000,000 distinct CDR3 sequences, approximately 38% seen once; the top ten hold less than 15%. The specimen sequenced was blood. The rearrangement uses TRBV9 and TRBJ2-1; 11 nucleotides line up with TRBD2. The TCR comes from a man younger than 35 in good health. This CDR3 reads CASSVSGGATWVNEQFF. CDR3 DNA: TGTGCCAGCAGCGTTAGCGGGGGGGCTACCTGGGTGAATGAGCAGTTCTTC.